This TCR beta chain came from a study of cytomegalovirus exposure and HLA in healthy donors. Overall study context: Of more than 350 genotyped donors, around 84% clustered with self-reported Caucasian donors.

General study results and limits: In a later analysis, at a false discovery rate of 0.05, roughly 17,000 TCR beta sequences matched HLA alleles. Altogether, some 160 TCR beta chains were recorded as cytomegalovirus-associated.

Of note for this clone: As yet, its antigen is unknown.

This CDR3 has 18 residues. CDR1 and CDR2 from the germline V gene are LGHNT and FRNRAP. V gave up 0 bases and J gave up 8 bases; unmatched junction bases: 8. Amplification used 60 Vbeta primers and 13 Jbeta primers. Method: immunoSEQ multiplex PCR; TCRdb's copy keeps in-frame clones and lacks some. This repertoire shows 100,000 to 150,000 clones, approximately 80% found once; its top ten account for roughly 1.5%. Sequences were obtained from PBMCs. The sequence was collected from a woman between 18 and 29 years old in good health and CMV-seronegative. The chain recombines TRBV12-5 with TRBJ2-2, with 14 nucleotides matching TRBD2. Here the CDR3 reads CASGLVLGLAGVRGELFF. In DNA, the CDR3 is TGTGCTAGTGGTTTGGTACTGGGACTAGCGGGAGTTAGAGGGGAGCTGTTTTTT.